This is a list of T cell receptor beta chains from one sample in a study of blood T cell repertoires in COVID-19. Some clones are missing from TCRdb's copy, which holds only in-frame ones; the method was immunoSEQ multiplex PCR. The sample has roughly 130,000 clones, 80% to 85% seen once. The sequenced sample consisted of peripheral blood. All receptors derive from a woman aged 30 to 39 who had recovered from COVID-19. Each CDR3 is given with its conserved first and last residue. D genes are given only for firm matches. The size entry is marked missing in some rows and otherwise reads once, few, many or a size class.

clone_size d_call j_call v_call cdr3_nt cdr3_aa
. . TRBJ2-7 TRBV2 TGTGCCAGCCGGGGTCAAGTCTACGAGCAGTACTTC CASRGQVYEQYF
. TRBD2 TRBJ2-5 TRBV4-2 TGTGCCAGCAGCCAAGAACAGAGCGGGGGGGCATTTGAGACCCAGTACTTC CASSQEQSGGAFETQYF
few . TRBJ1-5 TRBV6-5 TGTGCCAGCACCCCAACCTCCAAGGGGTATCAGCCCCAGCATTTT CASTPTSKGYQPQHF
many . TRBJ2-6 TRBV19 TGTGCCAGTAGTCCCCGACAGGCTGGGGCCAACGTCCTGACTTTC CASSPRQAGANVLTF
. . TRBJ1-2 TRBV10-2 TGCGCCAGCAGTGACCTCGAGGACAGCGTGGGCTACACCTTC CASSDLEDSVGYTF
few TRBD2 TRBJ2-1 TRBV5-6 TGTGCCAGCAGCTCTCTTACCGGGACTACCTACAATGAGCAGTTCTTC CASSSLTGTTYNEQFF
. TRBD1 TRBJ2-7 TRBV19 TGTGCCAGTAGTATAGGCGGGACAGGCGTACGATACGAGCAGTACTTC CASSIGGTGVRYEQYF
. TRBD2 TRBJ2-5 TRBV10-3 TGTGCCATCAGTGAGCCTAGCGGGGGGCAAGAGACCCAGTACTTC CAISEPSGGQETQYF
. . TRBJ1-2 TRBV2 TGTGCCAGCACCGAGGGGACATCAGGGAAGGACTATGGCTACACCTTC CASTEGTSGKDYGYTF
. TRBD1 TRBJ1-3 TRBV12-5 TGTGCTAGTGGTTGGCGGGGACAGGGCGACGGAAACACCATATATTTT CASGWRGQGDGNTIYF
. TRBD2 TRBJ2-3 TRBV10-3 TGTGCCATCAGGGGGACTAGCGGGAAAGATACGCAGTATTTT CAIRGTSGKDTQYF
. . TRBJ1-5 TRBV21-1 TGTGCCAGCAGCGCAGACAGGGTCCGGGATCAGCCCCAGCATTTT CASSADRVRDQPQHF
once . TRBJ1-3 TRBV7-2 TGTGCCAGCAGCTCGTCATGGCCGTCCTCTGGAAACACCATATATTTT CASSSSWPSSGNTIYF
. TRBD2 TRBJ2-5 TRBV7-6 TGTGCCAGCAGCTTAGGCTCTACTAGCGTTAAAGAGACCCAGTACTTC CASSLGSTSVKETQYF
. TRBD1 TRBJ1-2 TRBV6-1 TGTGCCAGCAGTGAAGCACAGGGGCCCTATGGCTACACCTTC CASSEAQGPYGYTF
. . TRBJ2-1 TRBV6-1 TGTGCCAGCAGTGAATTTAGCGGCAACTACAATGAGCAGTTCTTC CASSEFSGNYNEQFF
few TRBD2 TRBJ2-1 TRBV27 TGTGCCAGCAGCTTAGGATGGACTAGCGGTTACAATGAGCAGTTCTTC CASSLGWTSGYNEQFF
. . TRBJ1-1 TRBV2 TGTGCCAGCAGGGAGATTCGGGGGAACACTGAAGCTTTCTTT CASREIRGNTEAFF
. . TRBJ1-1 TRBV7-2 TGTGCCAGCAGCTTAGTCGGCAGGGCCACTGAAGCTTTCTTT CASSLVGRATEAFF
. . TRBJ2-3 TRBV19 TGTGCCAGTAGTATAACTGGACACCGCCCCACAGATACGCAGTATTTT CASSITGHRPTDTQYF
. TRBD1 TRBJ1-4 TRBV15 TGTGCCACCAGCAGAGAACCGGGACAGGGTCGTCGGGAAAAACTGTTTTTT CATSREPGQGRREKLFF
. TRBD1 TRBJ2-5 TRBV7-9 TGTGCCAGCAGAGCCGGGACAGGGGGCCGGGAGTACTTC CASRAGTGGREYF
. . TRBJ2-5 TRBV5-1 TGCGCCAGCAGCTTGCTGGAGACCCAGTACTTC CASSLLETQYF
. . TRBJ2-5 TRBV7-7 TGTGCTAGCAGCCAAGGGACTGAGACTTGGACCCAGTACTTC CASSQGTETWTQYF
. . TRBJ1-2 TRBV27 TGTGCCAGCAGTAAACAGGGAGGGAGCTATGGCTACACCTTC CASSKQGGSYGYTF
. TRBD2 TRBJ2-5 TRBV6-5 TGTGCCAGCAGTCTTAGCGGGGGGGCCAAAGAGACCCAGTACTTC CASSLSGGAKETQYF
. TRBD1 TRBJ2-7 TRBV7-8 TGTGCCAGCAGCCTATACCCAGGACAGGGGGCGGCCGAGCAGTACTTC CASSLYPGQGAAEQYF
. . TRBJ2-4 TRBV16 TGTGCCAGCAGCCCCAGGGTAGCCAAAAACATTCAGTACTTC CASSPRVAKNIQYF
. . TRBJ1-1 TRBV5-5 TGTGCCAGCAGCTTGGCCCCGGGACACCTGAACACTGAAGCTTTCTTT CASSLAPGHLNTEAFF
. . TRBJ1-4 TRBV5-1 TGCGCCAGCAGCTTGGAACAGGGTAATGAAAAACTGTTTTTT CASSLEQGNEKLFF
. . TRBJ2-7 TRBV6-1 TGTGCCAGCAGTGAAGACCCAGCGGCGAAGGAGTACTTC CASSEDPAAKEYF
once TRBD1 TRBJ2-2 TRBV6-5 TGTGCCAGCACACAGGGGGAGACCGGGGAGCTGTTTTTT CASTQGETGELFF
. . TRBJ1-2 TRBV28 TGTGCCAGCAGTCCAGGGCCCACAGCACCTTTCTATGGCTACACCTTC CASSPGPTAPFYGYTF
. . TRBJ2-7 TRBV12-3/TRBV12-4 TGTGCCAGCACCATAGCGGTTTCCTACGAGCAGTACTTC CASTIAVSYEQYF
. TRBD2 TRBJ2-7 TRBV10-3 TGTGCCATCAGTGGGGGCGGGAGCTACGAGCAGTACTTC CAISGGGSYEQYF
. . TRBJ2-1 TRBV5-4 TGTGCCAGCAGCTTGGGGGGGCCCAATGAGCAGTTCTTC CASSLGGPNEQFF
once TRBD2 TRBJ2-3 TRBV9 TGTGCCAGCAGTCTTAGCGGGGGGAGCACAGATACGCAGTATTTT CASSLSGGSTDTQYF
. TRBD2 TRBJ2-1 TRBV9 TGTGCCAGCAGCGTAGTTGCGGGAGGGGGCAATGAGCAGTTCTTC CASSVVAGGGNEQFF
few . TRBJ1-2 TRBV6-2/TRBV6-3 TGTGCCAGCAGTGGGGGACACCGGGCCTATGGCTACACCTTC CASSGGHRAYGYTF
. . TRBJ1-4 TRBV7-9 TGTGCCAGCAGCTCGGACTTGGGGGAAAAACTGTTTTTT CASSSDLGEKLFF
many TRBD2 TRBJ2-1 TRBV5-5 TGTGCCAGCTCCTCTGGACTAGCGAATGAGCAGTTCTTC CASSSGLANEQFF
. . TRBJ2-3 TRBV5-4 TGTGCCAGCAGCTTGGTAGGCGGGCTCCCCACAGATACGCAGTATTTT CASSLVGGLPTDTQYF
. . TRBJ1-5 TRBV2 TGTGCCAGCAGTGAACGAGGCACAGGGTTATCTGCCAATCAGCCCCAGCATTTT CASSERGTGLSANQPQHF
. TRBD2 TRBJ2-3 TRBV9 TGTGCCAGCAGCGCCTACGGGACTAGCGGAAGCACAGATACGCAGTATTTT CASSAYGTSGSTDTQYF
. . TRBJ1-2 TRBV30 TGTGCCTGGTACAGGGATAATGGCTACACCTTC CAWYRDNGYTF
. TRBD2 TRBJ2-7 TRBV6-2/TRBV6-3 TGTGCCAGCAGTTACTCGAAGGCTAGCGGACTCTACGAGCAGTACTTC CASSYSKASGLYEQYF
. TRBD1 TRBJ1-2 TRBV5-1 TGCGCCAGCAGCTTAACAGGGGAGGATGGCTACACCTTC CASSLTGEDGYTF
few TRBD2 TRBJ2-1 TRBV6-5 TGTGCCAGCAGGGGGACTAACCCTAGGTATGAGCAGTTCTTC CASRGTNPRYEQFF
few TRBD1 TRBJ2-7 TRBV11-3 TGTGCCAGCAGACAGGGACCGGGACAGGGGACTCTCTACGAGCAGTACTTC CASRQGPGQGTLYEQYF
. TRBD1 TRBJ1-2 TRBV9 TGTGCCAGCAGCTTCGAGGGACAGGGCTATGGCTACACCTTC CASSFEGQGYGYTF
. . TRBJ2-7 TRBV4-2 TGTGCCAGCAGCCAATCCGGGACGGGAGACTACGAGCAGTACTTC CASSQSGTGDYEQYF
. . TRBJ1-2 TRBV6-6 TGTGCCAGCAGTTTGACAGGAATGAATGGTGGCTACACCTTC CASSLTGMNGGYTF
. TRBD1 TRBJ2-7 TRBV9 TGTGCCAGCAGCGTTCCGGGACAGCTCTCCTACGAGCAGTACTTC CASSVPGQLSYEQYF
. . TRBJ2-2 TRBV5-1 TGCGCCAGCAGTTTTAGAGCAGGGGATTATCGCACCGGGGAGCTGTTTTTT CASSFRAGDYRTGELFF
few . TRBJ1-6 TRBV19 TGTGCCAGTAAGCGTATCTGGAGTAGCTCCTATAATTCACCCCTCCACTTT CASKRIWSSSYNSPLHF
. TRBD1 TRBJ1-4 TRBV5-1 TGCGCCAGCAGCGCACAGGGGGCGGCTAATGAAAAACTGTTTTTT CASSAQGAANEKLFF
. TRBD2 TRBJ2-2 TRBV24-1 TGTGCCACCAGTGATAAACGGACTAGCGGGCCCCGCACCGGGGAGCTGTTTTTT CATSDKRTSGPRTGELFF